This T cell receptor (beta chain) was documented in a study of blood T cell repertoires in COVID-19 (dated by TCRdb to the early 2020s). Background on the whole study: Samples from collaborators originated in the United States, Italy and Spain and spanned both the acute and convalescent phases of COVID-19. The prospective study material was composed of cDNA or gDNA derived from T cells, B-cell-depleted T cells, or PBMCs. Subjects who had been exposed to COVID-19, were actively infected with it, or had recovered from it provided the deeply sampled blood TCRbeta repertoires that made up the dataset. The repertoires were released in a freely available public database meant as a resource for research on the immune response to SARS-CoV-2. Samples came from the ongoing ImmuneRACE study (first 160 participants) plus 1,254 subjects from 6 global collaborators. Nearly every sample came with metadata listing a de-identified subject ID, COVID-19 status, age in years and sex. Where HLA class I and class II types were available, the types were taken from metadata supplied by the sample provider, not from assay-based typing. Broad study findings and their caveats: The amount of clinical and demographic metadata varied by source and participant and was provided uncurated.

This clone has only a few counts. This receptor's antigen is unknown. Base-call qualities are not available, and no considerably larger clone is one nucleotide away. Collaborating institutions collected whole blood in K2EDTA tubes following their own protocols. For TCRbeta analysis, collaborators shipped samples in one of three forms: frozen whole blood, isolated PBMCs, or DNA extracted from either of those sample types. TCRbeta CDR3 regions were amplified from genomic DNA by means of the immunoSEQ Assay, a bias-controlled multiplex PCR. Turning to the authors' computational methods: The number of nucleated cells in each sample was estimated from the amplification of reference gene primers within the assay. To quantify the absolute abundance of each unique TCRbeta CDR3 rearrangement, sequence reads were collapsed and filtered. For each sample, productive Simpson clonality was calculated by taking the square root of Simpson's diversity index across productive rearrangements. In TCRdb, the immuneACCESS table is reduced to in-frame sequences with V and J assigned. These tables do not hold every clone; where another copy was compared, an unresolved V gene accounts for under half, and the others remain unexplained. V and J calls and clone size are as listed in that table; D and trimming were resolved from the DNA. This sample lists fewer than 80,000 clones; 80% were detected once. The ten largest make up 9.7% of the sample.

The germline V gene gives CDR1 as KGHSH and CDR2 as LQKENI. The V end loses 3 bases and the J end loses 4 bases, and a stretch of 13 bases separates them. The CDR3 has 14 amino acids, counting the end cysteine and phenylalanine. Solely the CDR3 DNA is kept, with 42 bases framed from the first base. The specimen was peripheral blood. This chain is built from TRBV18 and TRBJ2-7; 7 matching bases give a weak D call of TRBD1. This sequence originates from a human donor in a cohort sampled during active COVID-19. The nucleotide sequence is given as TGTGCCAGCTCACCTATTCAGGGGGGATACGAGCAGTACTTC. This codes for CASSPIQGGYEQYF.